The next 22 T cell receptor beta chains were all read from a single sample in a study of OX40 agonist ivuxolimab in advanced cancers. TCRdb keeps only in-frame clones here, not all; method: immunoSEQ multiplex PCR. The profile shows 15,000 to 20,000 clones, about 90% of them singletons. Sequences were derived from CD4+ or CD8+ T cells sorted from blood, sampled in a trial of the OX40 agonist ivuxolimab. Receptor source: an adult with an advanced solid tumor such as melanoma, head and neck, liver or kidney cancer.

This chain links TRBV27 with TRBJ1-6, with D tentatively TRBD1 (6 bases). The CDR3 is 16 residues long. Germline V gives CDR1 MNHEY, CDR2 SMNVEV (reference sequence). Trimming left V 1 base short and J 4 bases short, with 11 bases between. This CDR3 reads CASSLFYRAYNSPLHF. CDR3 sequence (DNA): TGTGCCAGCAGTTTATTTTACAGGGCGTATAATTCACCCCTCCACTTT.

Only a few counts were recorded for this clone. The chain links TRBV5-1 to TRBJ1-1, with D maybe TRBD1 (6 bases). Germline V gives CDR1 SGHRS, CDR2 YFSETQ. The CDR3 has 13 residues. V was clipped by 5 bases and J by 5 bases, with 13 bases between them. CDR3 nucleotides: TGCGCCAGCAGGCTAGGACAGTTTACTGAAGCTTTCTTT. Residues: CASRLGQFTEAFF.

The chain combines TRBV6-5 with TRBJ1-2, with D tentatively TRBD1 (6 bases). The CDR3 consists of 13 residues. V lost 2 bases, J lost 6 bases, and 10 bases lay in between. Germline-derived CDR1 and CDR2 are MNHEY and SVGAGI. The chain's CDR3 is CASSYAGADGYTF. In DNA form, the CDR3 reads TGTGCCAGCAGTTACGCAGGGGCAGATGGCTACACCTTC.

V and J are TRBV9 and TRBJ2-7; 13 positions agree with TRBD2. CDR3 length: 15 amino acids. The V and J ends lost 3 bases and 6 bases, in that order; junction bases with no gene match: 6. Looked up from germline, CDR1 is SGDLS and CDR2 is YYNGEE. Here the CDR3 DNA reads TGTGCCAGCAGCGCCACTAGCGGGGGGGCCACCGAGCAGTACTTC. Translated: CASSATSGGATEQYF.

This sequence joins TRBV10-3 and TRBJ1-6, with D perhaps TRBD1 (5 bases). Germline CDR1 ENHRY, CDR2 SYGVKD. This CDR3 contains 17 residues. V dropped 2 bases and J dropped 5 bases, with 16 bases sitting between them. The CDR3 sequence: CAISETTRDANNSPLHF. The CDR3 coding sequence is TGTGCCATCAGTGAGACGACCCGGGACGCCAATAATTCACCCCTCCACTTT.

The V call is TRBV6-1, the J call TRBJ2-2; D tentatively fits TRBD1 or TRBD2 (5 bases each). CDR1 and CDR2 (germline): MNHNS, SASEGT. V was shortened by 8 bases and J by 0 bases, with 10 bases between the two germline ends. The CDR3 is made up of 14 amino acids. The CDR3: CASRDATNTGELFF. The CDR3 DNA is TGTGCCAGCCGGGACGCCACGAACACCGGGGAGCTGTTTTTT.

V usage is TRBV6-6 and J usage is TRBJ1-4; D not resolved. The ends were cut back, 7 bases at V and 0 bases at J, with 9 bases in the middle. In germline, CDR1 is MNHNY, CDR2 SVGAGI (reference sequence). This CDR3 contains 14 residues. The CDR3, as DNA: TGTGCCAGCACCCCGGGAGCAACTAATGAAAAACTGTTTTTT. It yields the protein CASTPGATNEKLFF.

J is TRBJ1-6 and V is TRBV11-2; the D gene is possibly TRBD1 (6 bases). CDR1 and CDR2 (germline): SGHAT, FQNNGV. This CDR3 has 14 amino acids. Trimming removed 0 bases from V and 11 bases from J, with 11 bases in between. Here the CDR3 reads CASSLEDSLTPLHF. The CDR3 nucleotides read TGTGCCAGCAGCTTAGAGGACAGCCTGACACCCCTCCACTTT.

J is TRBJ1-1 and V is TRBV10-3; D ambiguous. The germline gives CDR1 ENHRY, CDR2 SYGVKD. Deletions cut 0 bases from V and 1 base from J, with 6 bases between. The CDR3 length is 14 residues. In nucleotides, the CDR3 is TGTGCCATCAGTGAGTCAAGGGAGAACACTGAAGCTTTCTTT. This gives the protein CAISESRENTEAFF.

V is TRBV9 and J is TRBJ1-4, with TRBD1 as a possible D gene (6 bases). Germline V CDR1 and CDR2: SGDLS, YYNGEE. This CDR3 has 17 residues. V gave up 0 bases and J gave up 10 bases, with 22 bases separating them. CDR3 DNA: TGTGCCAGCAGCGTAGACAGGGTCCTCCACTCAGCAGGAAAACTGTTTTTT. Protein product: CASSVDRVLHSAGKLFF.

V gene TRBV5-1 combines with J gene TRBJ2-7; 9 bases line up with TRBD1. The CDR3 has 14 amino acids. Trimming cost V 3 bases and J 2 bases; bases outside gene matches: 3. Per germline, CDR1 SGHRS and CDR2 YFSETQ. CDR3 nucleotides: TGCGCCAGCAGCTATGGGACAGGGACCTACGAGCAGTACTTC. It encodes CASSYGTGTYEQYF.

CDR3 region: CASSLEGASRTDTQYF. CDR3 nucleotide sequence: TGTGCCAGCAGCTTAGAAGGTGCCAGCCGCACAGATACGCAGTATTTT. The chain recombines TRBV11-1 with TRBJ2-3; no definite D call. The V and J ends lost 1 base and 1 base respectively, with 12 bases between them. Germline CDR1 is SGHAT and CDR2 is FQDESV (reference sequence). The CDR3 has 16 amino acids. Complete variable domain (other parts from reference TRBV11-1 and TRBJ2-3): EAEVAQSPRYKITEKSQAVAFWCDPISGHATLYWYRQILGQGPELLVQFQDESVVDDSQLPKDRFSAERLKGVDSTLKIQPAELGDSAMYLCASSLEGASRTDTQYFGPGTRLTVL.

This chain connects TRBV7-9 to TRBJ1-4; TRBD1 matches at 9 bases. The junction had 13 bases not matched to a gene; V was cut back by 1 base and J by 10 bases. CDR1 is SEHNR and CDR2 is FQNEAQ in the germline V gene (reference sequence). This CDR3 is 17 amino acids long. The CDR3 protein is CASSLVGQGFSGGKLFF. CDR3 bases: TGTGCCAGCAGCTTAGTAGGACAGGGGTTTTCTGGTGGAAAACTGTTTTTT.

This clone was detected only a few times. The chain uses TRBV11-3 and TRBJ1-1, with D tentatively TRBD1 (6 bases). The germline CDR1 and CDR2 sequences are SGHNT and YENEEA. The CDR3 is made up of 14 amino acids. V lost 2 bases and J 6 bases, leaving 13 bases between the germline ends. CDR3 sequence reads: CASSLTPGAAEAFF. Here the CDR3 DNA reads TGTGCCAGCAGCTTAACCCCGGGGGCGGCTGAAGCTTTCTTT.

The J gene is TRBJ2-6, the V gene TRBV19, with D perhaps being TRBD1 or TRBD2 (5 bases each). The length of the CDR3 is 15 residues. Germline CDR1 is LNHDA and CDR2 is SQIVND (reference sequence). Trimming took off 5 bases at V and 0 bases at J, with 8 bases between the two ends. The CDR3 DNA sequence: TGTGCCAGTAGTGGGGGACCCTCTGGGGCCAACGTCCTGACTTTC. This gives the protein CASSGGPSGANVLTF.

The chain carries TRBV29-1 and TRBJ2-2; 7 nucleotides agree with TRBD1. The CDR3 contains 14 residues. Germline-derived CDR1 and CDR2 are SQVTM and ANQGSEA. Losses at the gene ends were 5 bases for V and 3 bases for J; bases not matched to a gene: 6. As DNA, the CDR3 is TGCAGCGTTAGTGAGGGGGCGTACACCGGGGAGCTGTTTTTT. Translation gives CSVSEGAYTGELFF.

The chain couples TRBV4-1 to TRBJ1-1; weak D call: TRBD1 (6 bases). In germline, CDR1 is MGHRA, CDR2 YSYEKL. The CDR3 extends over 16 amino acids. V was clipped by 0 bases and J by 4 bases, with 15 bases between them. CDR3: CASSQDLQRGGTEAFF. The CDR3, as DNA: TGCGCCAGCAGCCAAGATCTTCAGAGGGGGGGCACTGAAGCTTTCTTT.

This chain connects TRBV6-5 to TRBJ1-2; D is unresolved. Germline V gene data show CDR1 as MNHEY and CDR2 as SVGAGI. Between the trimmed V and J ends, which lost 0 bases and 8 bases, there was a span of 13 bases. The CDR3 covers 14 residues. The CDR3, as DNA: TGTGCCAGCAGTTACTCGGATTCCATCGGCGGCTACACCTTC. Residues: CASSYSDSIGGYTF.

V and J are TRBV10-3 and TRBJ1-4; D remains unclear. CDR1 and CDR2 (germline): ENHRY, SYGVKD. Trimming shortened V by 0 bases and J by 8 bases, and 13 bases separated the two germline ends. The CDR3 totals 15 residues. CDR3 DNA: TGTGCCATCAGTGAGTCTGGCGGTACCGTAGAAAAACTGTTTTTT. This sequence encodes CAISESGGTVEKLFF.

The rearrangement joins TRBV19 to TRBJ1-6, with 7 bases matching TRBD1. CDR3 length: 10 residues. Unmatched junction bases numbered 2, after V lost 3 bases and J lost 18 bases. Looked up from germline, CDR1 is LNHDA and CDR2 is SQIVND (reference sequence). CDR3 nucleotide sequence: TGTGCCAGTAGTATGGGGACAGACCACTTT. It translates to CASSMGTDHF.

The chain recombines TRBV11-2 with TRBJ1-5; TRBD1 matches 7 bases. The CDR3 is made up of 17 amino acids. V lost 1 base and J lost 5; bases outside the gene matches: 11. Looked up from germline, CDR1 is SGHAT and CDR2 is FQNNGV. The CDR3 region is CASSLGVGGEFYQPQHF. CDR3 nucleotide sequence: TGTGCCAGCAGCTTAGGCGTAGGGGGCGAATTTTATCAGCCCCAGCATTTT.

The table lists this clone with a count of one. The chain is built from TRBV2 and TRBJ1-2; D unresolved. The CDR3 totals 11 residues. Trimming removed 3 bases at V and 3 bases at J, with 2 bases between. Germline V gene sequence: CDR1 SNHLY, CDR2 FYNNEI. CDR3 DNA sequence: TGTGCCAGCAGTGATTACTATGGCTACACCTTC. It is translated as CASSDYYGYTF.